Sequencing of this T cell receptor (beta chain) was carried out in a study of prognosis after radiotherapy for stage I lung cancer. Study background: The patients comprised over 10 men and a handful of women, spanning ages about 53 to 84 and having a median of about 70 years. The tumors were adenocarcinoma in around 12 patients (squamous cell carcinoma in about seven). In this cohort, no one received concurrent therapy with stereotactic body radiotherapy.

This clonotype came up many times. Genomic DNA was the source, and TCR beta CDR3 was amplified from it by two-round multiplex PCR. Amplification during the initial PCR round employed primers specific to each TRBV and TRBJ gene. TCRdb analysed the multiplex PCR reads with MiXCR anew, one entry per CDR3 protein. Of 20,000 or so distinct CDR3 sequences in the sample, about 27% are singletons; the top ten hold approximately 23%. Trimming pared 6 bases from V and 6 bases from J, leaving 18 bases between. CDR3 length: 14 residues. The germline V gene encodes CDR1 LGHDT and CDR2 YNNKEL (reference sequence). The sequence derives from a donor aged 50 or older with non-small cell lung cancer. The sample here was PBMCs, taken before or after stereotactic body radiation therapy (not recorded which). The rearrangement links TRBV3-1 to TRBJ2-7; possibly TRBD1 or TRBD2 for D (5 bases each). CDR3 protein: CASRENAGRVEQYF. In DNA, the CDR3 is TGTGCCAGCAGAGAAAACGCAGGGCGGGTCGAGCAGTACTTC.